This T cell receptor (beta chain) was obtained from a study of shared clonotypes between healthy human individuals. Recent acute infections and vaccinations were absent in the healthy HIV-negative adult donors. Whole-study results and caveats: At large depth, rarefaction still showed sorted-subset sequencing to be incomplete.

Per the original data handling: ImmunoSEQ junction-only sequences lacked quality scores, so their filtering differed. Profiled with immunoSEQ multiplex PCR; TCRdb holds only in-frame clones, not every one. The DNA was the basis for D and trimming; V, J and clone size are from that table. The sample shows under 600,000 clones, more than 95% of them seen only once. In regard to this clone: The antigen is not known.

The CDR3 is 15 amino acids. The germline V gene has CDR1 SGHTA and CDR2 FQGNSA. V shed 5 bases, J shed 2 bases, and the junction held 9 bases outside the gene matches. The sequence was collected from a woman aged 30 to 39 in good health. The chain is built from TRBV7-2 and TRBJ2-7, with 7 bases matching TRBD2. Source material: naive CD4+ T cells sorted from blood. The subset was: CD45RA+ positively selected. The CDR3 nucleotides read TGTGCCAGCAGCCCCTCAGCGGGACCAACCTACGAGCAGTACTTC. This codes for CASSPSAGPTYEQYF.